The sequence of this TCR beta chain was determined in a study of blood T cell repertoires in COVID-19. Study information: Nucleic acid was either cDNA or gDNA, and it came from T cells, B-cell-depleted T cells, or PBMCs.

Profiled with immunoSEQ multiplex PCR; TCRdb holds only in-frame clones, not every one. The sample holds about 66,000 clones, roughly 78% seen once. Germline lookup yields CDR1 MDHEN and CDR2 SYDVKM. The CDR3 sequence is 14 residues long. V shed 7 bases, J shed 6 bases, and the junction held 7 bases outside the gene matches. The count of this clone is one. V usage is TRBV28 and J usage is TRBJ1-1; 11 bases fit TRBD1. The sequencing sample was made of peripheral blood. This TCR derives from a human donor in a cohort sampled during active COVID-19. This CDR3 is CASIKGQGVAEAFF. CDR3 nucleotides: TGTGCCAGCATCAAGGGACAGGGGGTGGCTGAAGCTTTCTTT.